Presented here are 19 T cell receptor beta chains from one specimen sequenced in a study of technical replicates of blood from a few donors. Profiling relied on immunoSEQ multiplex PCR, and the TCRdb table lists in-frame clones only, not all of them. The sample consists of 55,000 to 80,000 clones, just under 97% of them appearing once. Sequences were obtained from T cells isolated from PBMCs. The receptor set was obtained from a human donor in good health.

V and J are TRBV4-1 and TRBJ1-1; no clear D gene. Germline CDR1 is MGHRA and CDR2 is YSYEKL. The CDR3 spans 18 residues. V lost 0 bases, J lost 4 bases, and 21 bases lay in between. CDR3 protein: CASSQDLIEVVLVTEAFF. Here the CDR3 DNA reads TGCGCCAGCAGCCAAGATCTAATTGAGGTCGTGCTCGTCACTGAAGCTTTCTTT.

This clone was seen only once. The chain has TRBV7-9 and TRBJ2-7, with 8 bases matching TRBD1. This CDR3 comprises 16 residues. Germline CDR1 is SEHNR and CDR2 is FQNEAQ (reference sequence). V shed 6 bases and J 5 bases; nucleotides not matched to a gene: 15. CDR3 amino acids: CASSSKTGVIFHEQYF. The DNA for the CDR3 is TGTGCCAGCAGTTCTAAGACAGGGGTGATATTCCACGAGCAGTACTTC. Drawing the rest from reference TRBV7-9 and TRBJ2-7, the complete variable domain is DTGVSQNPRHKITKRGQNVTFRCDPISEHNRLYWYRQTLGQGPEFLTYFQNEAQLEKSRLLSDRFSAERPKGSFSTLEIQRTEQGDSAMYLCASSSKTGVIFHEQYFGPGTRLTVT.

The V gene is TRBV10-1, the J gene TRBJ2-3; TRBD2 matches 9 bases. Germline V gene sequence: CDR1 WNHNN, CDR2 SYGVQD (reference sequence). The CDR3 runs to 16 residues. V was pared by 3 bases and J by 5 bases, with 9 bases of the junction left unmatched. CDR3 sequence: CASSEMASGAVDTQYF. CDR3 bases: TGCGCCAGCAGTGAAATGGCTAGCGGGGCTGTAGATACGCAGTATTTT.

The V gene is TRBV2, the J gene TRBJ2-1; weak D call: TRBD1 (5 bases). The germline gives CDR1 SNHLY, CDR2 FYNNEI. V dropped 7 bases and J dropped 5 bases, with 18 bases sitting between them. The CDR3 runs 15 residues. For the CDR3, the DNA is TGTGCCAGCACCCAAATAGAGTTCAGGGACAATGAGCAGTTCTTC. It yields the protein CASTQIEFRDNEQFF.

This chain uses TRBV4-1 with TRBJ2-5; the match to TRBD2 covers 14 bases. From germline, CDR1 is MGHRA and CDR2 YSYEKL. Trimming cost V 3 bases and J 7 bases; bases outside gene matches: 10. The CDR3 runs 17 residues. The CDR3 is CASSHLMGTSGGATQYF. CDR3 DNA sequence: TGCGCCAGCAGCCACCTAATGGGGACTAGCGGGGGAGCGACCCAGTACTTC.

The CDR3 DNA reads as TGCGCCAGCAGCCTAGAAGGGACAGCGAATTCACCCCTCCACTTT. Protein sequence: CASSLEGTANSPLHF. The chain carries TRBV4-1 and TRBJ1-6, with 7 bases fitting TRBD1. The CDR3 runs to 15 residues. CDR1 is MGHRA and CDR2 is YSYEKL in the germline V gene. J gave up 7 bases and V 4 bases, and 7 bases lay outside the gene matches.

The rearrangement links TRBV30 to TRBJ1-5; D remains unclear. Germline V gives CDR1 GTSNPN, CDR2 SVGIG (reference sequence). V was pared by 3 bases and J by 4 bases, with 13 bases between. The CDR3 consists of 14 residues. CDR3 residues: CAWSPLMMNQPQHF. The DNA of the CDR3 is TGTGCCTGGAGCCCACTTATGATGAATCAGCCCCAGCATTTT.

This rearrangement joins TRBV5-1 to TRBJ2-7; 14 nucleotides agree with TRBD2. The CDR3 extends over 16 amino acids. The junction had 6 bases not matched to a gene; V was cut back by 2 bases and J by 5 bases. Germline V CDR1 and CDR2: SGHRS, YFSETQ. The CDR3 bases are TGCGCCAGCAGCTTAGGGGGACTAGCGGGAGTCCACGAGCAGTACTTC. Translation: CASSLGGLAGVHEQYF.

V usage is TRBV5-6 and J usage is TRBJ2-7; 8 bases are shared with TRBD2. The germline V gene encodes CDR1 SGHDT and CDR2 YYEEEE. The V and J ends lost 0 bases and 2 bases, in that order; junction bases with no gene match: 4. CDR3 length equals 15 residues. DNA for the CDR3: TGTGCCAGCAGCTTGGCCCCGGGGGGGACCTACGAGCAGTACTTC. It yields the protein CASSLAPGGTYEQYF. The full variable domain, rest sourced from reference TRBV5-6 and TRBJ2-7, is DAGVTQSPTHLIKTRGQQVTLRCSPKSGHDTVSWYQQALGQGPQFIFQYYEEEERQRGNFPDRFSGHQFPNYSSELNVNALLLGDSALYLCASSLAPGGTYEQYFGPGTRLTVT.

Only one count was recorded for this clone. V and J are TRBV11-2 and TRBJ1-1; the D is unclear. V gave up 2 bases and J gave up 5 bases, with 12 bases separating them. This CDR3 region has 14 residues. The germline V gene has CDR1 SGHAT and CDR2 FQNNGV. In DNA form, the CDR3 reads TGTGCCAGCAGCTTATCCTGGGGAGGGACTGAAGCTTTCTTT. It translates to CASSLSWGGTEAFF.

The genes are TRBV11-2 and TRBJ2-5; weak D call: TRBD1 (6 bases). The V gene's germline CDR1 is SGHAT and CDR2 FQNNGV. CDR3 size: 17 residues. Trimming took 5 bases from V and 0 from J, leaving 19 bases between them. CDR3 in amino acids: CASSTAAGAWYQETQYF. As DNA, the CDR3 is TGTGCCAGCAGCACCGCCGCAGGGGCCTGGTACCAAGAGACCCAGTACTTC.

This chain uses TRBV4-1 with TRBJ2-5; 7 bases map to TRBD1. The CDR3 sequence is 15 residues long. V gave up 3 bases and J gave up 4 bases; unmatched junction bases: 8. The V gene's germline CDR1 is MGHRA and CDR2 YSYEKL. The CDR3 bases are TGCGCCAGCAGCCATACAGGGGATGGAATAGAGACCCAGTACTTC. This sequence encodes CASSHTGDGIETQYF.

V is TRBV11-2 and J is TRBJ1-1, with a weak D call TRBD1 (5 bases). V gave up 5 bases and J gave up 4 bases, with 14 bases separating them. Germline CDR1 is SGHAT and CDR2 is FQNNGV. The CDR3 extends over 14 amino acids. The CDR3 nucleotides are TGTGCCAGCAGCACTAGCTTCAGGGCCACTGAAGCTTTCTTT. Translated: CASSTSFRATEAFF.

The chain carries TRBV28 and TRBJ2-1; 8 bases fit TRBD2. Germline V gene lookup returns CDR1 MDHEN and CDR2 SYDVKM. The V segment lost 2 bases and the J segment 4 bases; nucleotides outside the gene matches: 7. This CDR3 contains 16 residues. The DNA for the CDR3 is TGTGCCAGCAGTTTAGGATGGCGGGAGGCGTACAATGAGCAGTTCTTC. This sequence encodes CASSLGWREAYNEQFF.

This clone was detected only once. The gene calls are TRBV7-9 and TRBJ1-1; D uncertain. Germline values: CDR1 SEHNR, CDR2 FQNEAQ (reference sequence). The CDR3 spans 12 residues. The V and J ends lost 3 bases and 7 bases respectively, with 9 bases between them. The CDR3 nucleotides are TGTGCCAGCAGCTTTGAATCGCGTGAAGCTTTCTTT. This translates into CASSFESREAFF. Combining the CDR3 with reference TRBV7-9 and TRBJ1-1 gives the whole variable domain DTGVSQNPRHKITKRGQNVTFRCDPISEHNRLYWYRQTLGQGPEFLTYFQNEAQLEKSRLLSDRFSAERPKGSFSTLEIQRTEQGDSAMYLCASSFESREAFFGQGTRLTVV.

The chain recombines TRBV7-6 with TRBJ1-1; TRBD1 is a possible D gene (5 bases). CDR1 SGHVS and CDR2 FNYEAQ come from the germline V gene. The CDR3 runs to 16 residues. V was cut by 2 bases and J by 2 bases, with 15 bases left in between. The CDR3: CASSLRQGGVNTEAFF. The CDR3, as DNA: TGTGCCAGCAGCTTAAGGCAGGGAGGCGTTAACACTGAAGCTTTCTTT.

This sequence joins TRBV11-2 and TRBJ1-1, with D possibly TRBD1 on 5 matching bases. The V end lost 7 bases, the J end lost 1 base, and 13 bases lay between the germline ends. In germline, CDR1 is SGHAT, CDR2 FQNNGV. This CDR3 is built from 14 residues. The CDR3 region is CASTSAGGNTEAFF. CDR3 nucleotide sequence: TGTGCCAGCACCTCAGCGGGGGGGAACACTGAAGCTTTCTTT.

The chain uses TRBV10-2 and TRBJ2-7; 7 nucleotides agree with TRBD1. The junction had 4 bases not matched to a gene; V was cut back by 8 bases and J by 0 bases. The CDR3 is 13 residues long. Germline loops: CDR1 WSHSY, CDR2 SAAADI. CDR3 nucleotides: TGCGCCAGCCGACAGGGAAGCTCCTACGAGCAGTACTTC. Protein sequence: CASRQGSSYEQYF.

This rearrangement joins TRBV18 to TRBJ2-1; possible D gene TRBD1, 6 bases. The CDR3 extends over 17 amino acids. Trimming took 2 bases from V and 5 from J, leaving 19 bases between them. CDR1 is KGHSH and CDR2 is LQKENI in the germline V gene. Written as DNA, the CDR3 is TGTGCCAGCTCACCAAGACCCACCCAGGGGTCCCACAATGAGCAGTTCTTC. This encodes CASSPRPTQGSHNEQFF.